This TCR beta chain was retrieved from a study of blood T cell repertoires in COVID-19. Germline loops: CDR1 MGHRA, CDR2 YSYEKL. The J segment lost 4 bases and the V segment lost 0 bases, leaving 6 bases of the junction unmatched. CDR3 length: 16 amino acids. Assay used: immunoSEQ multiplex PCR; TCRdb lists only in-frame clones, some missing. The sample comprises more than 75,000 clones, around 88% of which are singletons, and approximately 8.7% rests with the top ten. The receptor was derived from a woman aged 70-85 years with acute or convalescent COVID-19. The sequenced material came from peripheral blood. The chain couples TRBV4-1 to TRBJ2-5, with TRBD2 identical over 9 bases. Written as DNA, the CDR3 is TGCGCCAGCAGCCAAGATAAGGCGGGAGGGCCAGAGACCCAGTACTTC. Translating gives CASSQDKAGGPETQYF.